Listed here is a single TCR beta chain. This clone has only one observation. It has no known antigen specificity. Per-base quality was not reported, and no clone a single base away is much larger than it. The V and J ends are trimmed by 4 bases and 2 bases, leaving 9 bases between them. CDR1 SQVTM and CDR2 ANQGSEA were looked up in the germline V gene. Measured from the cysteine to the phenylalanine, the CDR3 is 12 residues long. The CDR3 DNA has 36 bases and is translated from base 1. The sample comes from a study of OX40 agonist ivuxolimab in advanced cancers. The study in broad terms: Ivuxolimab was a fully human IgG2 agonistic monoclonal antibody targeting the costimulatory receptor OX40 (CD134). Intravenous ivuxolimab was administered to patients every 2 weeks at six dose levels: 0.01, 0.1, 0.3, 1.5, 3 and 10 mg/kg. Of the approximately 50 dose-escalation patients, hepatocellular carcinoma was present in about 20, melanoma in about 15, renal cell carcinoma in 9 and head and neck cancer in 9. In the dose-escalation cohort, around four fifths of patients were male, and the mean age was approximately 60 years, with a range of roughly 23 to 85. Prior anti-PD-1, anti-PD-L1 or anti-CTLA-4 therapy was permitted, and checkpoint inhibitors had been received by about two fifths of dose-escalation patients. Partial responses occurred in three dose-escalation patients, of whom one had hepatocellular carcinoma and two had cutaneous melanoma. The point of sequencing TCRbeta in the periphery was to test whether ivuxolimab changed TCR sequence diversity and drove clonal T-cell expansion. The paper covers the monotherapy dose-escalation part of the phase I ivuxolimab trial, which included N ≈ 57 patients. What the research found in general, with its limitations: Low levels of normalized T-cell clonal expansion were also seen in some patients who did not respond. At doses of 0.1 to 3.0 mg/kg, clonal expansion of both CD4+ and CD8+ T cells in blood was seen between baseline and week 6. In partial responders in the 0.1-3.0 mg/kg groups, normalized peripheral clonal expansion was found to be among the lowest, especially among CD8+ T cells. The antigen specificity of the clonally expanded peripheral T cells was not determined. After ivuxolimab, CD8+ T cells had more expanded clones than CD4+ T cells on average.

The trial excluded patients who had a history of autoimmune disease or who were on systemic immunosuppression. Peripheral blood for TCR sequencing was drawn from every dose cohort at baseline, at cycle 4 day 1 and at cycle 7 day 1. The samples were drawn from a first-in-human, open-label, multicenter phase I dose-escalation trial of ivuxolimab. Adults with locally advanced or metastatic melanoma, renal cell carcinoma, hepatocellular carcinoma or head and neck squamous cell carcinoma were enrolled in the trial. Before TCR sequencing, CD4+ T cells and CD8+ T cells were sorted from peripheral blood as separate populations. Genomic DNA was extracted from sorted cells for sequencing of the TCRbeta CDR3 region. TCRbeta CDR3 regions were sequenced using the immunoSEQ Assay. Drawn from immuneACCESS, this table holds only the in-frame rearrangements with V and J called that TCRdb kept. Clones are partly lost; checked studies trace under half to an unresolved V gene and leave the rest unexplained. This sample lists about 94,000 clones; around 90% were detected once. The ten most abundant clones make up about 0.29% of the sample.

Recombination joined TRBV29-1 with TRBJ2-7; 5 matching bases give a weak D call of TRBD1. This TCR was sampled from an adult with an advanced solid tumor such as melanoma, head and neck, liver or kidney cancer. Sample: CD4+ or CD8+ T cells sorted from blood, taken in a trial of the OX40 agonist ivuxolimab. CDR3 reads: CSVVAGPYEQYF. The bases read TGCAGCGTTGTTGCAGGGCCCTACGAGCAGTACTTC.